The sequence of this TCR beta chain was determined in a study of T cell responses to AZD1222 COVID-19 vaccine. The protocol was immunoSEQ multiplex PCR, while the TCRdb copy is restricted to in-frame clones and leaves out a portion. The data contain 130,000 to 150,000 clones, just over 90% of them singletons. Germline V gives CDR1 MDHEN, CDR2 SYDVKM. The length of the CDR3 is 14 residues. Trimming stripped 3 bases from V and 5 bases from J, with 14 bases between. General observations from the study: There were mostly white British donors and more females than males, and clonal diversity was possibly underestimated. Nearly half of spike-specific TCRs reportedly target variant regions that are unmutated in the B.1.351 and B.1.1.7 variants. Baseline serology detected seropositivity in only six AZD1222 recipients.

In the case of this clone: Antigen: not known.

The J gene is TRBJ2-7, the V gene TRBV28, with D tentatively TRBD2 (6 bases). The material was peripheral blood, obtained on day 0 of MenACWY control vaccination. The receptor was derived from an adult in good health. In DNA, the CDR3 is TGTGCCAGCAGTTTTGAGCCTCGGGGGAACGAGCAGTACTTC. Residues: CASSFEPRGNEQYF.